This T cell receptor beta chain derives from a study of T cell clonotyping in hematopoietic cell transplantation. V dropped 6 bases and J dropped 1 base, with 14 bases sitting between them. CDR1 and CDR2 (germline): SGHTA, FQGTGA. The CDR3 length is 15 residues. Data came from immunoSEQ multiplex PCR; TCRdb stores just in-frame clones and leaves some out. This sample has approximately 5,900 clones, with 77% found just once. Recipients were bled about 28 days pretransplant and at posttransplant days 30, 100, 180. Study-wide results and caveats: At the given depth, recipient repertoires were over 95% de novo clonotypes.

Worth noting for this clone: Its antigen is unidentified. The same CDR3 also results from other DNA sequences found in this sample.

The chain couples TRBV7-3 to TRBJ2-3; D may match TRBD1 or TRBD2 (5 bases each). The TCR sequence derives from a female patient under 45 who had an allogeneic stem cell transplant, so the T cells may come from the graft donor. Some clones in this sample may be carry-over from other donors' samples. Sequenced material: PBMCs, taken 100 days after allogeneic stem cell transplant. CDR3 in amino acids: CASSQNGAGTDTQYF. The CDR3 DNA follows: TGTGCCAGCAGTCAAAACGGGGCGGGCACAGATACGCAGTATTTT.